These 26 T cell receptor beta chains came from one sample sequenced in a study of T-cell memory formation after mild COVID-19. MiXCR was run by TCRdb on the 5' RACE reads, yielding one entry per CDR3 protein. The sample records approximately 560,000 distinct CDR3 sequences, roughly 17% being singletons. The sample consisted of PBMCs or a T cell subset sorted from them (not recorded which). The receptors come from an adult woman who had mild COVID-19 (a few samples of this study predate the infection). Cell type and time point are not known.

This chain links TRBV7-9 with TRBJ2-3, with D unresolved. The CDR3 consists of 17 residues. Trimming pared 5 bases from V and 1 base from J, leaving 19 bases between. Germline CDR1 reads SEHNR; CDR2 reads FQNEAQ (reference sequence). The CDR3 sequence is CASSPPVDPRGTDTQYF. The CDR3 nucleotides are TGTGCCAGCAGCCCCCCTGTAGACCCAAGGGGCACAGATACGCAGTATTTT. Full variable domain (remainder filled in from reference TRBV7-9 and TRBJ2-3): DTGVSQNPRHKITKRGQNVTFRCDPISEHNRLYWYRQTLGQGPEFLTYFQNEAQLEKSRLLSDRFSAERPKGSFSTLEIQRTEQGDSAMYLCASSPPVDPRGTDTQYFGPGTRLTVL.

This clonotype was counted many times. The V gene is TRBV12-3 or TRBV12-4, the J gene TRBJ2-3; the D call may be TRBD1 or TRBD2 (5 bases each). CDR3 length: 15 residues. Trimming cost V 1 base and J 4 bases, with 12 bases left between them. DNA for the CDR3: TGTGCCAGCAGTTTAGGAGGGGCCGGAGCAGATACGCAGTATTTT. Its translation is CASSLGGAGADTQYF.

This clonotype was observed a single time. J is TRBJ2-1 and V is TRBV5-1; D is uncertain. The CDR3 length is 14 residues. Trimming took off 0 bases at V and 8 bases at J, with 12 bases between the two ends. CDR1 SGHRS and CDR2 YFSETQ come from the germline V gene. The CDR3 nucleotides read TGCGCCAGCAGCTTGGTTAGTTCCTTGGATGAGCAGTTCTTC. Amino acid sequence: CASSLVSSLDEQFF.

As concerns this clonotype: At one of its ends the junction is not consistent with the germline gene, which may arise from a read error. CDR3 nucleotides: TGCGACAGCAGCCCCGGGTCGCAAGGGCAGGGGGCTTACGAGCAGTACTTC. Residues: CDSSPGSQGQGAYEQYF. The chain combines TRBV4-3 with TRBJ2-7; TRBD1 matches at 8 bases. This CDR3 spans 17 amino acids. Looked up from germline, CDR1 is LGHNA and CDR2 is YSLEER.

The chain employs TRBV30 and TRBJ1-1; D is uncertain. Germline V CDR1 and CDR2: GTSNPN, SVGIG (reference sequence). Trimming cost V 4 bases and J 0 bases, with 12 bases left between them. The length of the CDR3 is 14 residues. CDR3: CAWTSGLMNTEAFF. The DNA for the CDR3 is TGTGCCTGGACCTCCGGACTTATGAACACTGAAGCTTTCTTT. Based on the CDR3 plus reference TRBV30 and TRBJ1-1, the full variable domain is SQTIHQWPATLVQPVGSPLSLECTVEGTSNPNLYWYRQAAGRGLQLLFYSVGIGQISSEVPQNLSASRPQDRQFILSSKKLLLSDSGFYLCAWTSGLMNTEAFFGQGTRLTVV.

V gene TRBV20-1 combines with J gene TRBJ2-2; D tentatively fits TRBD1 or TRBD2 (5 bases each). Germline values: CDR1 DFQATT, CDR2 SNEGSKA (reference sequence). CDR3 length: 15 residues. V lost 6 bases to trimming and J lost 7 bases, with 21 bases between them. The CDR3 loop reads CSAKRGSGSDGELFF. DNA of the CDR3: TGCAGTGCCAAGAGGGGATCGGGCAGTGACGGGGAGCTGTTTTTT.

This clonotype has just one count. The chain joins TRBV20-1 to TRBJ1-2; D possibly corresponds to TRBD1 (6 bases). Germline loops: CDR1 DFQATT, CDR2 SNEGSKA (reference sequence). The CDR3 length is 14 residues. The V and J ends lost 5 bases and 4 bases respectively, with 17 bases between them. This CDR3 reads CSAAPGGLGYGYTF. As DNA, the CDR3 is TGCAGTGCTGCCCCCGGGGGGCTGGGCTATGGCTACACCTTC.

This clonotype was picked up a small number of times. The CDR3 protein is CASSSLSTGGKGYTF. The CDR3 bases are TGTGCCAGCAGCTCGCTTTCCACAGGGGGCAAGGGCTACACCTTC. This chain joins TRBV7-2 and TRBJ1-2; 9 bases are shared with TRBD1. The CDR3 is 15 amino acids. With V trimmed by 4 bases and J by 8 bases, 11 bases remained unmatched. Germline-derived CDR1 and CDR2 are SGHTA and FQGNSA.

There are a few counts of this clonotype. The CDR3 region has the DNA TGTGCCAGCAGTCGGGCCGACAATCAGCCCCAGCATTTT. It codes for CASSRADNQPQHF. This rearrangement joins TRBV12-3 or TRBV12-4 to TRBJ1-5, with D unclear. This CDR3 comprises 13 residues. The ends were cut back, 5 bases at V and 3 bases at J, with 8 bases in the middle.

The chain recombines TRBV7-9 with TRBJ1-2; TRBD1 agrees at 9 bases. The germline V gene encodes CDR1 SEHNR and CDR2 FQNEAQ (reference sequence). The CDR3 contains 16 residues. Losses at the gene ends were 5 bases for V and 1 base for J; bases not matched to a gene: 8. The CDR3 bases are TGTGCCAGCAGCGGAGGGACAGGGACTGTTAACTATGGCTACACCTTC. Translation: CASSGGTGTVNYGYTF.

CDR3 in amino acids: CASIPDGKSYEQYF. The CDR3 bases are TGTGCCAGCATCCCAGACGGCAAATCCTACGAGCAGTACTTC. This chain connects TRBV7-9 to TRBJ2-7; D unclear. The CDR3 consists of 14 residues. V was shortened by 7 bases and J by 1 base, with 14 bases between the two germline ends. Germline V CDR1 and CDR2: SEHNR, FQNEAQ (reference sequence).

The V and J genes are TRBV12-3 or TRBV12-4 and TRBJ2-1; D uncertain. V shed 0 bases and J shed 2 bases, with 14 bases lying between them. The length of the CDR3 is 17 residues. The CDR3 nucleotides read TGTGCCAGCAGTTTAGCTGTTCTGTGGGCTACCTACAATGAGCAGTTCTTC. It specifies CASSLAVLWATYNEQFF.

V gene TRBV12-3 or TRBV12-4 combines with J gene TRBJ2-7; TRBD1 matches at 10 bases. This CDR3 has 18 amino acids. J was trimmed by 4 bases and V by 2 bases; bases with no gene match: 14. The CDR3 loop is CASSLRRGTGDKAYEQYF. In DNA, the CDR3 is TGTGCCAGCAGTTTACGGCGGGGGACAGGGGATAAAGCGTACGAGCAGTACTTC.

This clonotype showed up just a few times. The V and J genes are TRBV5-1 and TRBJ2-5; 12 nucleotides match TRBD2. The CDR3 length is 16 residues. J lost 2 bases, V lost 3 bases, and 5 bases had no gene match. From germline, CDR1 is SGHRS and CDR2 YFSETQ. CDR3 sequence: CASSSRLAGEQETQYF. The CDR3 bases are TGCGCCAGCAGCTCTCGACTAGCGGGGGAACAAGAGACCCAGTACTTC.

This chain joins TRBV24-1 and TRBJ2-1, with D unresolved. There are 11 residues in the CDR3. V was cut by 5 bases and J by 4 bases, with 2 bases left in between. From germline, CDR1 is KGHDR and CDR2 SFDVKD. Here the CDR3 reads CATSVYNEQFF. The CDR3 DNA sequence: TGTGCCACCAGTGTGTACAATGAGCAGTTCTTC.

The rearrangement uses TRBV20-1 and TRBJ2-1, with D possibly TRBD1 on 5 matching bases. Germline V gene data show CDR1 as DFQATT and CDR2 as SNEGSKA (reference sequence). V lost 3 bases and J 2 bases, leaving 5 bases between the germline ends. The CDR3 has 12 residues. The CDR3 loop is CSARTAYNEQFF. The CDR3 bases are TGCAGTGCTAGGACAGCCTACAATGAGCAGTTCTTC.

This chain joins TRBV20-1 and TRBJ2-3, with D perhaps matching TRBD1 (7 bases). In germline, CDR1 is DFQATT, CDR2 SNEGSKA (reference sequence). CDR3 length equals 17 residues. Trimming cost V 1 base and J 2 bases, with 19 bases left between them. The CDR3 protein is CSARAAGGRGITDTQYF. Here the CDR3 DNA reads TGCAGTGCTAGAGCGGCCGGGGGCAGGGGGATCACAGATACGCAGTATTTT.

V is TRBV27 and J is TRBJ1-1, with no clear D. Looked up from germline, CDR1 is MNHEY and CDR2 is SMNVEV (reference sequence). This CDR3 comprises 12 residues. V lost 4 bases to trimming and J lost 2 bases, with 5 bases between them. The CDR3 bases are TGTGCCAGCAGTTCCTACAACACTGAAGCTTTCTTT. Its translation: CASSSYNTEAFF.

The V and J genes are TRBV3-1 and TRBJ1-1, with D maybe TRBD1 (5 bases). The V end was cut by 4 bases, the J end by 6 bases, with 12 bases between. CDR1 and CDR2 from the germline V gene are LGHDT and YNNKEL (reference sequence). The CDR3 consists of 13 residues. The DNA of the CDR3 is TGTGCCAGCAGCCCCAGGGAACTGTCTGAAGCTTTCTTT. Translating gives CASSPRELSEAFF.

The chain uses TRBV7-9 and TRBJ1-1, with 7 nucleotides matching TRBD1. V dropped 4 bases and J dropped 1; count of bases not matched to a gene: 6. This CDR3 contains 15 residues. Germline loops: CDR1 SEHNR, CDR2 FQNEAQ (reference sequence). CDR3 coding DNA: TGTGCCAGCAGCTCCCAAGGGACAGCGAACACTGAAGCTTTCTTT. Encoded protein: CASSSQGTANTEAFF.

The chain carries TRBV15 and TRBJ2-5; D possibly corresponds to TRBD2 (5 bases). V lost 3 bases, J lost 1 base, and 6 bases lay in between. The CDR3 is 13 amino acids. Per germline, CDR1 LNHNV and CDR2 YYDKDF (reference sequence). CDR3 in DNA: TGTGCCACCAGCAGGACTACCCAAGAGACCCAGTACTTC. Encoded protein: CATSRTTQETQYF.

This clonotype was seen many times. The chain is built from TRBV7-9 and TRBJ1-5, with D perhaps matching TRBD1 (6 bases). The V end lost 4 bases, the J end lost 7 bases, and 11 bases lay between the germline ends. The CDR3 has 13 residues. Germline V lookup: CDR1 SEHNR, CDR2 FQNEAQ (reference sequence). CDR3 region: CASSSTGPQPQHF. The DNA of the CDR3 is TGTGCCAGCAGCTCGACAGGCCCCCAGCCCCAGCATTTT.

This clonotype appeared a few times. The chain recombines TRBV19 with TRBJ1-5; 11 positions match TRBD1. The CDR3 covers 15 residues. Germline trimming cut 8 bases from V and 4 bases from J; bases unmatched to any gene: 7. CDR1 LNHDA and CDR2 SQIVND come from the germline V gene (reference sequence). CDR3 amino acids: CASQWTGGPNQPQHF. Written as DNA, the CDR3 is TGTGCCAGTCAATGGACAGGGGGCCCTAATCAGCCCCAGCATTTT. Full variable domain (remainder filled in from reference TRBV19 and TRBJ1-5): DGGITQSPKYLFRKEGQNVTLSCEQNLNHDAMYWYRQDPGQGLRLIYYSQIVNDFQKGDIAEGYSVSREKKESFPLTVTSAQKNPTAFYLCASQWTGGPNQPQHFGDGTRLSIL.

This clonotype was counted between two and nine times. The rearrangement uses TRBV5-1 and TRBJ2-3; the D call may be TRBD1 or TRBD2 (6 bases each). V lost 4 bases, J lost 4 bases, and 16 bases lay in between. CDR1 is SGHRS, CDR2 YFSETQ, per germline. This CDR3 has 15 amino acids. DNA for the CDR3: TGCGCCAGCAGCCCGGGACTGGGGGGCGCAGATACGCAGTATTTT. Its protein product is CASSPGLGGADTQYF.

This clonotype was seen a handful of times. This sequence joins TRBV23-1 and TRBJ1-1, with a possible D match to TRBD1 (5 bases). TRBV23-1 is treated as an ORF (open reading frame) with a function not yet certain. Trimming took 6 bases from V and 1 from J, leaving 30 bases between them. The CDR3 length is 20 residues. The CDR3 reads CASRPRFTVGGDLRNTEAFF. The CDR3 DNA reads TGCGCCAGCAGACCCAGGTTTACAGTTGGAGGGGATTTGAGGAACACTGAAGCTTTCTTT.

There are many counts of this clonotype. The chain combines TRBV5-1 with TRBJ2-2, with TRBD1 matching over 8 bases. V shed 3 bases, J shed 3 bases, and the junction held 4 bases outside the gene matches. CDR1 is SGHRS and CDR2 is YFSETQ in the germline V gene. CDR3 length: 15 amino acids. Written as DNA, the CDR3 is TGCGCCAGCAGCTCCGGACAGGGCCACACCGGGGAGCTGTTTTTT. Protein: CASSSGQGHTGELFF.